The rows below give T cell receptor beta chains drawn from one sample of a study of blood T cell repertoires in COVID-19. The data were produced by immunoSEQ multiplex PCR, yet TCRdb's version contains in-frame clones alone and is incomplete. The sample has 150,000 to 180,000 clones; roughly nine tenths are singletons. Sequenced sample: peripheral blood. These receptors were obtained from an older woman with acute or convalescent COVID-19. The CDR3 runs from the conserved cysteine through the conserved F or W. Each record gives: D gene, J gene, V gene, clone size, CDR3 protein, CDR3 DNA. A D gene is named only where the DNA matches it firmly. Size is stated for part of the rows, as once, few or many counts, or as a class when the clone is expanded.

d_gene: NA
j_gene: TRBJ2-1
v_gene: TRBV10-1
abundance: NA
CDR3aa: CASSDAFSPGQFF
CDR3nt: TGCGCCAGCAGTGACGCCTTCTCCCCGGGGCAGTTCTTC

d_gene: NA
j_gene: TRBJ1-5
v_gene: TRBV5-3
abundance: few
CDR3aa: CARSPYRDNQPQHF
CDR3nt: TGTGCCAGAAGCCCTTACAGGGACAATCAGCCCCAGCATTTT

d_gene: TRBD1
j_gene: TRBJ1-5
v_gene: TRBV2
abundance: few
CDR3aa: CASSGDSRNQPQHF
CDR3nt: TGTGCCAGCAGCGGGGACAGCCGCAATCAGCCCCAGCATTTT

d_gene: TRBD1
j_gene: TRBJ1-4
v_gene: TRBV20-1
abundance: NA
CDR3aa: CSASEGAQGTNEKLFF
CDR3nt: TGCAGTGCTAGTGAGGGGGCTCAAGGAACTAATGAAAAACTGTTTTTT

d_gene: TRBD1
j_gene: TRBJ1-6
v_gene: TRBV5-1
abundance: NA
CDR3aa: CASASGQRDSPLHF
CDR3nt: TGCGCCAGCGCCTCGGGACAGCGAGATTCACCCCTCCACTTT

d_gene: NA
j_gene: TRBJ1-4
v_gene: TRBV30
abundance: NA
CDR3aa: CAWRRGPGPNEKLFF
CDR3nt: TGTGCCTGGAGGAGAGGGCCGGGTCCCAATGAAAAACTGTTTTTT

d_gene: TRBD1
j_gene: TRBJ1-4
v_gene: TRBV25-1
abundance: NA
CDR3aa: CASSGPGQGGKLFF
CDR3nt: TGTGCCAGCAGTGGACCGGGACAGGGTGGAAAACTGTTTTTT

d_gene: TRBD1
j_gene: TRBJ1-2
v_gene: TRBV6-5
abundance: NA
CDR3aa: CASSYSHGQGRWGYTF
CDR3nt: TGTGCCAGCAGTTACTCCCACGGACAGGGACGATGGGGCTACACCTTC

d_gene: NA
j_gene: TRBJ2-1
v_gene: TRBV7-2
abundance: few
CDR3aa: CASSFNYDNEQFF
CDR3nt: TGTGCCAGCAGCTTTAACTATGACAATGAGCAGTTCTTC

d_gene: NA
j_gene: TRBJ2-7
v_gene: TRBV12-3/TRBV12-4
abundance: NA
CDR3aa: CASSFGSLYEQYF
CDR3nt: TGTGCCAGCAGTTTTGGGAGTCTCTACGAGCAGTACTTC

d_gene: TRBD1
j_gene: TRBJ1-2
v_gene: TRBV18
abundance: NA
CDR3aa: CASSPDRDGGYTF
CDR3nt: TGTGCCAGCTCACCAGACAGGGACGGTGGCTACACCTTC

d_gene: TRBD2
j_gene: TRBJ2-3
v_gene: TRBV19
abundance: NA
CDR3aa: CASRRGTTDTQYF
CDR3nt: TGTGCCAGTAGGCGGGGGACCACAGATACGCAGTATTTT

d_gene: TRBD1
j_gene: TRBJ2-5
v_gene: TRBV5-5
abundance: once
CDR3aa: CASSNLGQGAAQYF
CDR3nt: TGTGCCAGCAGCAACCTGGGACAGGGGGCGGCCCAGTACTTC

d_gene: TRBD1
j_gene: TRBJ2-2
v_gene: TRBV19
abundance: NA
CDR3aa: CASRVPGTGNTGELFF
CDR3nt: TGTGCCAGTAGAGTCCCCGGGACAGGGAACACCGGGGAGCTGTTTTTT

d_gene: NA
j_gene: TRBJ1-2
v_gene: TRBV3-1/TRBV3-2
abundance: NA
CDR3aa: CASSPDGNYGYTF
CDR3nt: TGTGCCAGCAGCCCTGATGGCAACTATGGCTACACCTTC

d_gene: TRBD2
j_gene: TRBJ2-1
v_gene: TRBV3-1/TRBV3-2
abundance: NA
CDR3aa: CASSQGWRGFYNEQFF
CDR3nt: TGTGCCAGCAGCCAAGGATGGCGGGGGTTCTACAATGAGCAGTTCTTC

d_gene: TRBD1
j_gene: TRBJ1-2
v_gene: TRBV7-2
abundance: NA
CDR3aa: CASSSATGNGYTF
CDR3nt: TGTGCCAGCAGTTCCGCGACAGGGAATGGCTACACCTTC

d_gene: TRBD1
j_gene: TRBJ1-5
v_gene: TRBV6-5
abundance: NA
CDR3aa: CASSTAGGINQPQHF
CDR3nt: TGTGCCAGCAGTACTGCAGGGGGTATCAATCAGCCCCAGCATTTT

d_gene: NA
j_gene: TRBJ2-7
v_gene: TRBV27
abundance: few
CDR3aa: CASSLNNEGYEQYF
CDR3nt: TGTGCCAGCAGTTTGAACAACGAGGGCTACGAGCAGTACTTC

d_gene: NA
j_gene: TRBJ1-6
v_gene: TRBV3-1/TRBV3-2
abundance: NA
CDR3aa: CASSQLGSSPLHF
CDR3nt: TGTGCCAGCAGCCAACTAGGTTCCTCACCCCTCCACTTT

d_gene: TRBD1
j_gene: TRBJ2-5
v_gene: TRBV30
abundance: NA
CDR3aa: CAWSSWTGGSTQYF
CDR3nt: TGTGCCTGGAGTTCTTGGACAGGAGGTTCGACCCAGTACTTC

d_gene: NA
j_gene: TRBJ1-2
v_gene: TRBV18
abundance: NA
CDR3aa: CASSPEIGRRGYTF
CDR3nt: TGTGCCAGCTCACCTGAAATCGGACGACGGGGGTACACCTTC

d_gene: TRBD1
j_gene: TRBJ1-3
v_gene: TRBV3-1/TRBV3-2
abundance: NA
CDR3aa: CASSQGGQGTIYF
CDR3nt: TGTGCCAGCAGCCAAGGGGGACAGGGCACCATATATTTT

d_gene: NA
j_gene: TRBJ1-2
v_gene: TRBV19
abundance: NA
CDR3aa: CASSISWANGYTF
CDR3nt: TGTGCCAGTAGTATATCCTGGGCAAATGGCTACACCTTC

d_gene: NA
j_gene: TRBJ1-2
v_gene: TRBV5-1
abundance: NA
CDR3aa: CASSLTQSPGYGYTF
CDR3nt: TGCGCCAGCAGCTTAACACAGTCCCCGGGGTATGGCTACACCTTC

d_gene: TRBD2
j_gene: TRBJ2-3
v_gene: TRBV9
abundance: NA
CDR3aa: CASSVAGGGSTDTQYF
CDR3nt: TGTGCCAGCAGCGTAGCTGGCGGGGGAAGCACAGATACGCAGTATTTT

d_gene: TRBD1
j_gene: TRBJ2-3
v_gene: TRBV18
abundance: NA
CDR3aa: CASSPRDRGTDTQYF
CDR3nt: TGTGCCAGCTCACCCCGGGACAGGGGCACAGATACGCAGTATTTT

d_gene: TRBD2
j_gene: TRBJ2-1
v_gene: TRBV4-3
abundance: NA
CDR3aa: CASGRAGGETGEQFF
CDR3nt: TGCGCCAGCGGACGAGCGGGGGGGGAGACGGGTGAGCAGTTCTTC

d_gene: TRBD1
j_gene: TRBJ1-2
v_gene: TRBV5-1
abundance: NA
CDR3aa: CASRAGTGNYGYTF
CDR3nt: TGCGCCAGCAGAGCCGGGACAGGGAACTATGGCTACACCTTC